This T cell receptor beta chain was observed in a study of T cell responses to AZD1222 COVID-19 vaccine. V dropped 6 bases and J dropped 1 base, with 7 bases sitting between them. CDR3 length equals 13 residues. Germline V gene data show CDR1 as LNHDA and CDR2 as SQIVND (reference sequence). Libraries were prepared by immunoSEQ multiplex PCR; TCRdb keeps only in-frame clonotypes and omits some of them. The repertoire includes roughly 130,000 clones, approximately 94% of them detected once, and around 7% sits in the top ten. This clonotype was sampled from an adult in good health. The V gene is TRBV19, the J gene TRBJ2-1; D unclear. The starting material was peripheral blood, obtained on day 0 of AZD1222 vaccination. The CDR3 here is CASRYRSYNEQFF. The CDR3 bases are TGTGCCAGTAGGTATCGTTCCTACAATGAGCAGTTCTTC.